These 20 T cell receptor beta chains share one sample of origin, sequenced in a study of CXCR3-negative and CXCR3-positive naive CD8 T cells. Findings and limits, study-wide: Naive cells positive for CXCR3 carried more hydrophobic TRB CDR3s than CXCR3-negative ones.

cDNA libraries for TRB were generated by 5' RACE incorporating UMI labels. TCRdb reanalyzed the 5' RACE reads, giving one entry per CDR3 protein sequence and no DNA. Its table records 120,000 or so distinct CDR3 sequences. What these receptors recognize is not known. Sequencing input: naive CXCR3+ CD8+ T cells from blood. The subset is: CD45RO-CCR7+CD27+CD95- naive CD8+ T cells expressing CXCR3 (TNR3+). Receptors were obtained from a human donor in good health. Some clones in this sample may be carry-over from other donors' samples.

This chain links TRBV20-1 with TRBJ2-7; TCRdb's D call, TRBD1, is unchecked because there is no DNA. The CDR3 extends over 14 amino acids. Germline V gene lookup returns CDR1 DFQATT and CDR2 SNEGSKA (reference sequence). CDR3 loop: CSADKTGDPKEQYF.

Here the CDR3 reads CASSRRDLSNEQFF. The V gene is TRBV3-1, the J gene TRBJ2-1; TCRdb reports TRBD2, a call that lacks DNA to check it against. CDR1 LGHDT and CDR2 YNNKEL come from the germline V gene (reference sequence). The CDR3 runs 14 residues.

The rearrangement joins TRBV12-3 or TRBV12-4 to TRBJ2-2; TCRdb's D gene call, TRBD2, goes unchecked for lack of DNA. This CDR3 contains 16 residues. The CDR3 loop reads CASSPTSGRDTGELFF.

V gene TRBV7-2 combines with J gene TRBJ1-3. Germline loops: CDR1 SGHTA, CDR2 FQGNSA. This CDR3 has 17 residues. The CDR3: CASSPQGFPDSGNTIYF.

The chain has TRBV28 and TRBJ2-5. The CDR3 loop spans 14 amino acids. The germline gives CDR1 MDHEN, CDR2 SYDVKM. This CDR3 is CASSLPYYQETQYF.

This chain uses TRBV12-3 or TRBV12-4 with TRBJ2-7. The length of the CDR3 is 14 residues. The CDR3: CASRPSYEAYEQYF.

The rearrangement links TRBV18 to TRBJ2-4; absent DNA, TCRdb's TRBD1 call cannot be checked. The CDR3 spans 19 residues. Looked up from germline, CDR1 is KGHSH and CDR2 is LQKENI. The CDR3 sequence: CASSPTTGKSVLAKNIQYF.

V is TRBV9 and J is TRBJ1-1. Germline V lookup: CDR1 SGDLS, CDR2 YYNGEE. This CDR3 is 14 amino acids long. The CDR3 is CASSVSGLNTEAFF. Using reference TRBV9 and TRBJ1-1 for the parts outside the CDR3, the full variable domain is DSGVTQTPKHLITATGQRVTLRCSPRSGDLSVYWYQQSLDQGLQFLIQYYNGEERAKGNILERFSAQQFPDLHSELNLSSLELGDSALYFCASSVSGLNTEAFFGQGTRLTVV.

The chain joins TRBV5-1 to TRBJ2-1; the TRBD1 assignment by TCRdb is unverifiable without DNA. This CDR3 is built from 16 residues. Germline lookup yields CDR1 SGHRS and CDR2 YFSETQ. CDR3 amino acids: CASSSQGQLSTNEQFF.

This chain connects TRBV4-1 to TRBJ2-1; absent DNA, TCRdb's TRBD1 call cannot be checked. From germline, CDR1 is MGHRA and CDR2 YSYEKL. The CDR3 covers 13 residues. CDR3 protein: CASSLLPGNEQFF.

The chain has TRBV10-3 and TRBJ2-7; TCRdb reports TRBD1, a call that lacks DNA to check it against. CDR3 length equals 13 residues. Germline assignment: CDR1 ENHRY and CDR2 SYGVKD. The chain's CDR3 is CAISAYRGYEQYF.

This chain links TRBV6-6 with TRBJ2-7; TCRdb reports TRBD2, a call that lacks DNA to check it against. Germline V gives CDR1 MNHNY, CDR2 SVGAGI (reference sequence). The CDR3 has 15 amino acids. CDR3 sequence reads: CASSYSSLGGYEQYF.

This chain uses TRBV27 with TRBJ2-7. Germline-derived CDR1 and CDR2 are MNHEY and SMNVEV (reference sequence). The CDR3 sequence is 13 residues long. Here the CDR3 reads CASSLRSAYEQYF.

The chain couples TRBV12-3 or TRBV12-4 to TRBJ2-2; TCRdb's D gene call, TRBD2, goes unchecked for lack of DNA. The CDR3 covers 19 residues. The CDR3 protein is CASRTGTSGGRVNTGELFF.

The rearrangement links TRBV2 to TRBJ2-7. Germline lookup yields CDR1 SNHLY and CDR2 FYNNEI. The CDR3 length is 11 residues. This chain's CDR3 is CASSHLYEQYF.

V is TRBV4-2 and J is TRBJ2-5. The CDR3 length is 12 residues. In germline, CDR1 is LGHNA, CDR2 YNFKEQ. CDR3 protein: CASSQGMETQYF.

The chain combines TRBV13 with TRBJ2-3; TCRdb outputs TRBD2, but without DNA this stays unchecked. The CDR3 is 15 amino acids. Germline CDR1 reads PRHDT; CDR2 reads FYEKMQ (reference sequence). The chain's CDR3 is CASSQRLRGADTQYF.

The J gene is TRBJ2-7, the V gene TRBV29-1; TCRdb's D gene call, TRBD1, goes unchecked for lack of DNA. Germline V gives CDR1 SQVTM, CDR2 ANQGSEA. The CDR3 sequence is 14 residues long. The CDR3 region is CSAVSGRTPSEQYF.

The chain recombines TRBV5-5 with TRBJ1-1; TCRdb selects TRBD1, and the lack of DNA leaves this call unchecked. Germline V gene data show CDR1 as SGHKS and CDR2 as YYEKEE (reference sequence). The CDR3 sequence is 12 residues long. CDR3 sequence reads: CASSPGQTEAFF.

This chain joins TRBV6-2 or TRBV6-3 and TRBJ2-1; TCRdb returns TRBD1, unconfirmable since there is no DNA. Germline V gives CDR1 MNHEY, CDR2 SVGEGT. This CDR3 is 19 amino acids long. CDR3 sequence reads: CASSYSWADSLSSYNEQFF.